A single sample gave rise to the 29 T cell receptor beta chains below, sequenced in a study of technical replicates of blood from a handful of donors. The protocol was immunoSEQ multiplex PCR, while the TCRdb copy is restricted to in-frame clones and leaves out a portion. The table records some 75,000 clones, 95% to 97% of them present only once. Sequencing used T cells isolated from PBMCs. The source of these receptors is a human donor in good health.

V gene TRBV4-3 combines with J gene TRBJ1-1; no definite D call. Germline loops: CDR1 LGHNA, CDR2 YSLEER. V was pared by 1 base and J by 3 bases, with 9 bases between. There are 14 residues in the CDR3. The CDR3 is CASSQAGADTEAFF. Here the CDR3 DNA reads TGCGCCAGCAGCCAAGCTGGAGCGGACACTGAAGCTTTCTTT.

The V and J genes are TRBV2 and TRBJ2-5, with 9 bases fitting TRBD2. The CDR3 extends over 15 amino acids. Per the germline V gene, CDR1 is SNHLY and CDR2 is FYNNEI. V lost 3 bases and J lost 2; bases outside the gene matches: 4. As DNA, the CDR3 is TGTGCCAGCAGTGATCCTAGCGGGGCGCAAGAGACCCAGTACTTC. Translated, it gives CASSDPSGAQETQYF.

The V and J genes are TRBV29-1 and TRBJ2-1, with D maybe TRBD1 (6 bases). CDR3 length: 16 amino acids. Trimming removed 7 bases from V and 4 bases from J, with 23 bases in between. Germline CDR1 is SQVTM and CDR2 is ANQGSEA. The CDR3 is CSAISDSGILYNEQFF. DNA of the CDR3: TGCAGCGCGATATCGGACAGTGGGATATTATACAATGAGCAGTTCTTC.

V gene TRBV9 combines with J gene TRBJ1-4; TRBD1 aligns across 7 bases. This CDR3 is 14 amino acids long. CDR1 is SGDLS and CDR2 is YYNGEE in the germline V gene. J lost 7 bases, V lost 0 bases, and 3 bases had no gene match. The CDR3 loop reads CASSVEGGSEKLFF. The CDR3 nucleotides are TGTGCCAGCAGCGTAGAAGGGGGCAGTGAAAAACTGTTTTTT.

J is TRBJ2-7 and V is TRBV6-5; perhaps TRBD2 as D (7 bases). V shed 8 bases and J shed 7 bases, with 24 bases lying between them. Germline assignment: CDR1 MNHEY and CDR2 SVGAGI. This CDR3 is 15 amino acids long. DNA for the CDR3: TGTGCCAGCGCTAAGGGGGGGGTTCGTTCCGGGGAGCAGTACTTC. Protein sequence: CASAKGGVRSGEQYF.

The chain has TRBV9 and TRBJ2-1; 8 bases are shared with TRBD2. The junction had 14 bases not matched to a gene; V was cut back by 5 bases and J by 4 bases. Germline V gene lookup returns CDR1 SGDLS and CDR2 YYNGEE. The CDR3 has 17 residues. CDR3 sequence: CASSQAPGTRGYNEQFF. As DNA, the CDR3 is TGTGCCAGCAGTCAAGCCCCCGGGACTAGGGGGTACAATGAGCAGTTCTTC.

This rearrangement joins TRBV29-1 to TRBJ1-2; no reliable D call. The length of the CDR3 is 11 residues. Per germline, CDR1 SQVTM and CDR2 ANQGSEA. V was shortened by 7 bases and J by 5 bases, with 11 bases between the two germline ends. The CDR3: CSAREQYGYTF. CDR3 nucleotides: TGCAGCGCCCGGGAACAGTATGGCTACACCTTC.

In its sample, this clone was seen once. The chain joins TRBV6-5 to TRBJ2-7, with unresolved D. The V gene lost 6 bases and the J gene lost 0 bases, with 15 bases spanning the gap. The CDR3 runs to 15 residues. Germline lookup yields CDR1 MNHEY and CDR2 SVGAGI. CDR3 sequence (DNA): TGTGCCAGCAGCCCTACTCTACAGAGCTCCTACGAGCAGTACTTC. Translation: CASSPTLQSSYEQYF.

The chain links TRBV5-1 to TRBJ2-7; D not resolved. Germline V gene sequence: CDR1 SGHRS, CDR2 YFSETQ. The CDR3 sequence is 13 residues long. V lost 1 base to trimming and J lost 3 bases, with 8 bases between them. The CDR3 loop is CASSLQEFYEQYF. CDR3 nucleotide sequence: TGCGCCAGCAGCTTGCAGGAATTCTACGAGCAGTACTTC.

CDR3 nucleotides: TGTGCCAGTAGTATAACAGGGGACCGCTCCTACGAGCAGTACTTC. Its translation is CASSITGDRSYEQYF. V usage is TRBV19 and J usage is TRBJ2-7; 7 bases map to TRBD1. The V and J ends lost 2 bases and 0 bases, in that order; junction bases with no gene match: 4. Germline V lookup: CDR1 LNHDA, CDR2 SQIVND (reference sequence). The CDR3 is 15 amino acids.

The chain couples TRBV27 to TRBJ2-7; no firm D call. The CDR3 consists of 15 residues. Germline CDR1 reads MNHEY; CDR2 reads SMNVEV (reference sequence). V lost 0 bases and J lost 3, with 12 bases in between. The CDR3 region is CASSLSARGSYEQYF. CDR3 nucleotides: TGTGCCAGCAGTTTATCGGCTAGAGGAAGCTACGAGCAGTACTTC.

The CDR3 sequence is CASRSGYDTQYF. DNA for the CDR3: TGTGCCAGCAGATCAGGGTACGATACGCAGTATTTT. V is TRBV6-5 and J is TRBJ2-3; tentatively, D is TRBD1 (5 bases). The germline V gene encodes CDR1 MNHEY and CDR2 SVGAGI. The CDR3 contains 12 residues. V was shortened by 6 bases and J by 6 bases, with 10 bases between the two germline ends.

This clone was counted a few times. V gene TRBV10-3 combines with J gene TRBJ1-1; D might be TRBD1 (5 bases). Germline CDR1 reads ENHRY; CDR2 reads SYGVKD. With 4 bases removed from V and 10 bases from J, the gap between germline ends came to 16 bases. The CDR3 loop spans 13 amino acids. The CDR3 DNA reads TGTGCCATCAGTGTTGACAGACTGCGGGGAGCTTTCTTT. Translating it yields CAISVDRLRGAFF.

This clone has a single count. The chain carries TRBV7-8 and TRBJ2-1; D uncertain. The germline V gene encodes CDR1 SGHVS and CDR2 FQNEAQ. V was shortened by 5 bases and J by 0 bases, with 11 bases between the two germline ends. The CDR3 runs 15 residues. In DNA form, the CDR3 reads TGTGCCAGCAGCCTTCACCCTAGCTCCTACAATGAGCAGTTCTTC. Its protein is CASSLHPSSYNEQFF.

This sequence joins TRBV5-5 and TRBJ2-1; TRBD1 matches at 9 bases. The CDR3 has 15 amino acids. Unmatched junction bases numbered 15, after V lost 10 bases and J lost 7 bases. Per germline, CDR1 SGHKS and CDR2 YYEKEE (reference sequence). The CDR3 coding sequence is TGTGCCCCCCCGATAGAGGGACAGGGAAGGAATGAGCAGTTCTTC. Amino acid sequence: CAPPIEGQGRNEQFF.

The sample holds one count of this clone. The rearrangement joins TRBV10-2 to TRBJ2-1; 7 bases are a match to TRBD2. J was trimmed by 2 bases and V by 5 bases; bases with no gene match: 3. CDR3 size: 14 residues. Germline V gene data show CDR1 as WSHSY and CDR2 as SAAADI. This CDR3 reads CASSWAGAYNEQFF. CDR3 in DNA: TGCGCCAGCAGTTGGGCGGGGGCCTACAATGAGCAGTTCTTC.

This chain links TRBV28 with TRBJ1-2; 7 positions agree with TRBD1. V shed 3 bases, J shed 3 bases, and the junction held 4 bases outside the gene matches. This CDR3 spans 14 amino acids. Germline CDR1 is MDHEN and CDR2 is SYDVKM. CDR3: CASSFSTGDYGYTF. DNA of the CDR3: TGTGCCAGCAGTTTTTCCACAGGGGACTATGGCTACACCTTC.

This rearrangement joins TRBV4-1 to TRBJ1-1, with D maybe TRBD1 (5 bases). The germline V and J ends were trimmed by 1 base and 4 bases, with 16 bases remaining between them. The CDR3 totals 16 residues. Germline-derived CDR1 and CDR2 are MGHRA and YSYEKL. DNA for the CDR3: TGCGCCAGCAGCCAAGGCGGGGGGGGATACGTCACTGAAGCTTTCTTT. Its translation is CASSQGGGGYVTEAFF.

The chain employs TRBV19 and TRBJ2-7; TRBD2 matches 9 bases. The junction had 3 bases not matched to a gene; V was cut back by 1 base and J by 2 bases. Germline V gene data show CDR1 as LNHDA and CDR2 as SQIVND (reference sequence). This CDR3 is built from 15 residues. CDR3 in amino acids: CASSIGLAVAYEQYF. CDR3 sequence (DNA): TGTGCCAGTAGTATAGGACTAGCGGTGGCCTACGAGCAGTACTTC.

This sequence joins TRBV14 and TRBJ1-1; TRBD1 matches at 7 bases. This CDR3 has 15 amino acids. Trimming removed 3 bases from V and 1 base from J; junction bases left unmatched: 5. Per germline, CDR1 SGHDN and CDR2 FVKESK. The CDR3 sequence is CASSQWTGRNTEAFF. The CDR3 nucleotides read TGTGCCAGCAGCCAGTGGACAGGAAGGAACACTGAAGCTTTCTTT.

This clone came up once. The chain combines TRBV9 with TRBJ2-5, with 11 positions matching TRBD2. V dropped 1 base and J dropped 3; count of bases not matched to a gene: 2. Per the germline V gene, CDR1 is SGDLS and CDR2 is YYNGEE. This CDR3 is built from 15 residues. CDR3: CASSVMGLAEETQYF. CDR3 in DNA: TGTGCCAGCAGCGTAATGGGACTAGCGGAAGAGACCCAGTACTTC.

CDR3 coding DNA: TGCGCCAGCAGCTCTTCCAGGATGAACACTGAAGCTTTCTTT. Its translation is CASSSSRMNTEAFF. The chain is built from TRBV5-1 and TRBJ1-1; D is undetermined. The CDR3 runs to 14 residues. Germline-derived CDR1 and CDR2 are SGHRS and YFSETQ. Trimming took 3 bases from V and 0 from J, leaving 9 bases between them.

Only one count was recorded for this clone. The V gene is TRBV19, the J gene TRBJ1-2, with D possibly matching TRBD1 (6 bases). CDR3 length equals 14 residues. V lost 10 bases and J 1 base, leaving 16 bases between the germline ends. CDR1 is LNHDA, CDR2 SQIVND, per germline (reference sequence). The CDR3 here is CATRGGPGNYGYTF. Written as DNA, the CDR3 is TGTGCCACCAGGGGAGGGCCTGGTAACTATGGCTACACCTTC.

The CDR3 spells CASSLAFRESYEQYF. The CDR3 DNA is TGTGCCAGCAGCTTAGCGTTCCGGGAGTCCTACGAGCAGTACTTC. The rearrangement links TRBV7-8 to TRBJ2-7; possibly TRBD2 for D (6 bases). The V gene's germline CDR1 is SGHVS and CDR2 FQNEAQ. This CDR3 is 15 amino acids long. Trimming removed 0 bases at V and 1 base at J, with 10 bases between.

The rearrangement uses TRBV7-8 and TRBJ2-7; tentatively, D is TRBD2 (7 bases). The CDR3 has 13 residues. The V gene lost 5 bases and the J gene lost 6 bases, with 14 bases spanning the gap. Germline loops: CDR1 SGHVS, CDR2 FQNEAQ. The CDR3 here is CASSLVGGREQYF. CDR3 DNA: TGTGCCAGCAGCCTGGTGGGGGGGCGCGAGCAGTACTTC.

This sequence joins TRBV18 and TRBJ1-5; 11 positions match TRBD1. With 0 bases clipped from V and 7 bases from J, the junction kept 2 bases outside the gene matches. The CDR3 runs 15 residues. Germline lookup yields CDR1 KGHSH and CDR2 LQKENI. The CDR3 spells CASSPPGQGGQPQHF. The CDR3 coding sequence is TGTGCCAGCTCACCACCGGGACAGGGGGGCCAGCCCCAGCATTTT. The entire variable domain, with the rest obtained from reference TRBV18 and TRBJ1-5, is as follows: NAGVMQNPRHLVRRRGQEARLRCSPMKGHSHVYWYRQLPEEGLKFMVYLQKENIIDESGMPKERFSAEFPKEGPSILRIQQVVRGDSAAYFCASSPPGQGGQPQHFGDGTRLSIL.

CDR3 sequence reads: CASRRANEKLFF. The CDR3 DNA is TGTGCCAGCAGGAGGGCTAATGAAAAACTGTTTTTT. V usage is TRBV27 and J usage is TRBJ1-4; D unresolved. Trimming stripped 6 bases from V and 3 bases from J, with 5 bases between. Germline-derived CDR1 and CDR2 are MNHEY and SMNVEV (reference sequence). This CDR3 spans 12 amino acids.

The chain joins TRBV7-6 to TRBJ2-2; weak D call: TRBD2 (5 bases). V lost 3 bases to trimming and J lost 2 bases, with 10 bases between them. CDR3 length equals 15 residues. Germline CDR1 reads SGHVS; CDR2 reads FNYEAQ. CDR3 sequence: CASSFGSGNTGELFF. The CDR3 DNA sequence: TGTGCCAGCAGCTTTGGGAGCGGAAACACCGGGGAGCTGTTTTTT.

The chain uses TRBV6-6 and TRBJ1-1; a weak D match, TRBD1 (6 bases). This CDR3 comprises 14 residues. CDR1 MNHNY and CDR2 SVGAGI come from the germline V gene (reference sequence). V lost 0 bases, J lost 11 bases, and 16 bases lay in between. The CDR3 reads CASSYSSGGFEAFF. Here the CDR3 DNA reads TGTGCCAGCAGTTACTCTTCGGGGGGCTTCGAGGCTTTCTTT.